This is a list of T cell receptor beta chains from one sample in a study of CD8 T cells in ankylosing spondylitis. TCRdb re-called the 5' RACE reads with MiXCR, one entry per CDR3 protein. In the table there are approximately 130,000 distinct CDR3 sequences, about a tenth of which are singletons. The material sequenced was blood, either unsorted or a sorted T cell fraction (not recorded which). The origin of the receptors is a male donor with ankylosing spondylitis or in good health (not recorded which). The CDR3 runs from the conserved cysteine through the conserved F or W. A D gene is named only where the DNA matches it firmly. Size is omitted from some rows. Given values are once, few, many or a class for expanded clones.

TRBV7-3	TRBJ2-2	TRBD2	-	CASSHGGLAGELFF	TGTGCCAGCAGCCACGGAGGACTAGCCGGGGAGCTGTTTTTT
TRBV20-1	TRBJ2-3	TRBD2	many	CSARDRTSGINTQYF	TGCAGTGCTAGAGATAGGACTAGCGGGATAAATACGCAGTATTTT
TRBV7-9	TRBJ2-1	-	many	CASSLNGRVDEQFF	TGTGCCAGCAGCTTAAATGGTAGAGTGGATGAGCAGTTCTTC
TRBV12-3/TRBV12-4	TRBJ2-5	TRBD2	few	CASSLTFVRGAQYF	TGTGCCAGCAGCCTTACGTTCGTCCGGGGGGCCCAGTACTTC
TRBV4-1	TRBJ2-5	-	few	CASSLQEGGPTQYF	TGCGCCAGCAGCCTCCAGGAGGGAGGCCCTACCCAGTACTTC
TRBV5-1	TRBJ2-1	TRBD2	many	CASGTPGSSGTFF	TGCGCCAGCGGTACCCCAGGATCCAGCGGGACGTTCTTC
TRBV7-2	TRBJ2-3	-	many	CASSLGGGTNTDTQYF	TGTGCCAGCAGCTTAGGGGGCGGAACCAACACAGATACGCAGTATTTT
TRBV12-3/TRBV12-4	TRBJ1-1	TRBD1	few	CASSPGRGLGAFF	TGTGCCAGCAGCCCCGGTAGGGGGCTGGGGGCTTTCTTT
TRBV5-5	TRBJ2-7	-	many	CASSPRVVGIYEQYF	TGTGCCAGCAGCCCCCGGGTCGTAGGGATCTACGAGCAGTACTTC
TRBV12-3/TRBV12-4	TRBJ2-7	-	-	CASSRGTGAAYEQYF	TGTGCCAGCAGCCGCGGGACCGGTGCCGCCTACGAGCAGTACTTC
TRBV12-3/TRBV12-4	TRBJ2-1	TRBD2	many	CASRQTSSSYNEQFF	TGTGCCAGCAGACAGACTAGCAGCTCCTACAATGAGCAGTTCTTC
TRBV4-3	TRBJ2-5	TRBD2	-	CASSQEGLADQETQYF	TGCGCCAGCAGCCAAGAAGGACTAGCGGACCAAGAGACCCAGTACTTC
TRBV20-1	TRBJ1-5	-	many	CSARDRTEYDQPQHF	TGCAGTGCTAGAGATCGCACAGAGTACGATCAGCCCCAGCATTTT
TRBV11-2	TRBJ2-6	-	-	CASSLVIQGYSGANVLTF	TGTGCCAGCAGCTTAGTAATCCAGGGTTACTCTGGGGCCAACGTCCTGACTTTC
TRBV20-1	TRBJ2-7	-	many	CSAHQGRQSSYEQYF	TGCAGTGCTCACCAGGGACGGCAGAGCTCCTACGAGCAGTACTTC
TRBV5-1	TRBJ2-1	-	many	CASSLTPSDEQFF	TGCGCCAGCAGCTTGACCCCCAGCGACGAGCAGTTCTTC
TRBV12-3/TRBV12-4	TRBJ2-7	-	few	CASRGAGHDVHEQYF	TGTGCCAGCAGGGGGGCGGGGCATGATGTTCACGAGCAGTACTTC
TRBV9	TRBJ1-3	-	many	CASTKGGLSGNTIYF	TGTGCCAGCACCAAGGGGGGTCTCTCTGGAAACACCATATATTTT
TRBV20-1	TRBJ2-7	TRBD2	few	CCAAGTSGVPSYEQYF	TGCTGTGCTGCTGGGACTAGCGGAGTCCCCTCCTACGAGCAGTACTTC
TRBV10-3	TRBJ1-1	-	many	CAISEGFGGIGEAFF	TGTGCCATCAGTGAGGGGTTTGGGGGAATTGGTGAAGCTTTCTTT
TRBV20-1	TRBJ2-3	-	few	CSARGGTALMKDTQYF	TGCAGTGCTAGAGGCGGGACCGCATTAATGAAAGATACGCAGTATTTT
TRBV5-1	TRBJ1-1	-	-	CASSLGGATNLNTEAFF	TGCGCCAGCAGCTTGGGGGGGGCCACAAACTTGAACACTGAAGCTTTCTTT
TRBV3-1	TRBJ2-3	-	-	CASSQARWCVGSGYTDTQYF	TGTGCCAGCAGCCAAGCCCGATGGTGTGTGGGGTCTGGATACACAGATACGCAGTATTTT
TRBV11-2	TRBJ2-7	-	few	CASSLNVGSGRQIYEQYF	TGTGCCAGCAGCTTAAACGTTGGCAGCGGCCGGCAGATCTACGAGCAGTACTTC
TRBV27	TRBJ2-7	-	few	CASRLLSMEYF	TGTGCCAGCAGACTCCTATCCATGGAGTACTTC
TRBV20-1	TRBJ2-7	-	-	CSARRGGRGITYEQYF	TGCAGTGCGAGAAGGGGGGGAAGGGGAATTACCTACGAGCAGTACTTC
TRBV20-1	TRBJ2-5	TRBD1	many	CSARGGQGALRETQYF	TGCAGTGCTAGAGGGGGACAGGGGGCATTGAGAGAGACCCAGTACTTC
TRBV7-2	TRBJ2-2	TRBD2	many	CASSFSSGRTSGGELFF	TGTGCCAGCAGCTTTTCTAGCGGGAGAACCTCGGGCGGGGAGCTGTTTTTT
TRBV6-5	TRBJ1-5	TRBD1	-	CASSYYPGTANQPQHF	TGTGCCAGCAGTTACTACCCCGGGACAGCAAATCAGCCCCAGCATTTT
TRBV27	TRBJ1-2	-	many	CASSRSHGSNYGYTF	TGTGCCAGCAGCCGTAGCCACGGGAGTAACTATGGCTACACCTTC
TRBV29-1	TRBJ2-1	TRBD1	few	CSVDSGTGNNEQFF	TGCAGCGTTGATTCCGGGACAGGGAACAATGAGCAGTTCTTC
TRBV20-1	TRBJ2-7	TRBD2	-	CSATGTRYEQYF	TGCAGTGCCACCGGGACTAGATACGAGCAGTACTTC
TRBV29-1	TRBJ2-7	-	-	CSYGSFRGGDPYEQYF	TGCAGCTATGGCTCCTTTAGAGGGGGGGACCCCTACGAGCAGTACTTC
TRBV7-2	TRBJ2-3	-	few	CASSLSTGASTDTQYF	TGTGCCAGCAGCTTATCAACCGGGGCCAGCACAGATACGCAGTATTTT
TRBV20-1	TRBJ2-1	TRBD2	many	CSARSLAGIGSEQFF	TGCAGTGCTAGGAGCCTAGCGGGAATAGGGAGTGAGCAGTTCTTC
TRBV25-1	TRBJ2-7	-	many	CASSSHAASARYEQYF	TGTGCCAGCAGTTCTCACGCGGCTAGCGCCCGCTACGAGCAGTACTTC
TRBV10-3	TRBJ1-2	TRBD1	few	CAISAEPGQGAPYGYTF	TGTGCCATCAGTGCGGAGCCCGGACAGGGGGCGCCGTATGGCTACACCTTC
TRBV7-9	TRBJ2-7	TRBD1	many	CASSPGTANYEQYF	TGTGCCAGCAGCCCCGGGACAGCTAACTACGAGCAGTACTTC
TRBV4-3	TRBJ2-2	-	few	CASSSRNAGELFF	TGCGCCAGCAGCTCAAGGAACGCCGGGGAGCTGTTTTTT
TRBV5-6	TRBJ2-7	-	many	CASSFGGKSYEQYF	TGTGCCAGCAGCTTCGGTGGGAAATCCTACGAGCAGTACTTC
TRBV21-1	TRBJ2-3	-	many	CATGRGGTDTQYF	TGTGCCACAGGCAGGGGAGGAACAGATACGCAGTATTTT
TRBV20-1	TRBJ2-7	-	-	CSATSRGRGPYEQYF	TGCAGTGCTACCTCACGTGGGCGCGGGCCCTACGAGCAGTACTTC
TRBV7-2	TRBJ2-3	-	many	CASSPDSVTDTQYF	TGTGCCAGCAGCCCGGACAGCGTCACAGATACGCAGTATTTT
TRBV20-1	TRBJ2-5	TRBD2	many	CSASGSGRYQETQYF	TGCAGTGCCAGCGGTAGCGGGAGGTACCAAGAGACCCAGTACTTC
TRBV25-1	TRBJ2-7	TRBD1	many	CASEGQGLYEQYF	TGTGCCAGCGAGGGACAGGGTCTGTACGAGCAGTACTTC